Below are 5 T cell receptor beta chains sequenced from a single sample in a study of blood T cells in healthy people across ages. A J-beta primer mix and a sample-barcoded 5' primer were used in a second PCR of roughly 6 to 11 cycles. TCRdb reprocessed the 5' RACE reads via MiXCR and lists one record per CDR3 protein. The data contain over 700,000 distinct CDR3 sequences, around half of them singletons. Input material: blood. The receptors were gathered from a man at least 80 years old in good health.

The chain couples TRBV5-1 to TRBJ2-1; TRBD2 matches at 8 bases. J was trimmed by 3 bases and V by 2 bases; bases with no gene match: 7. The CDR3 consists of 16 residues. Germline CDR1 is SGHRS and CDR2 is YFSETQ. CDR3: CASSFQRESLYNEQFF. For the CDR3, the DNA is TGCGCCAGCAGCTTTCAGCGGGAGTCCCTCTACAATGAGCAGTTCTTC.

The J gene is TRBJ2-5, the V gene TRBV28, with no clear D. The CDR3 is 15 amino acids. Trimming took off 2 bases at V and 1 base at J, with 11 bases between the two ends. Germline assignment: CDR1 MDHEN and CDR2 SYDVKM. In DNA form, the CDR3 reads TGTGCCAGCAGTTTAGCACGAGGCGCCCAAGAGACCCAGTACTTC. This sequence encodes CASSLARGAQETQYF.

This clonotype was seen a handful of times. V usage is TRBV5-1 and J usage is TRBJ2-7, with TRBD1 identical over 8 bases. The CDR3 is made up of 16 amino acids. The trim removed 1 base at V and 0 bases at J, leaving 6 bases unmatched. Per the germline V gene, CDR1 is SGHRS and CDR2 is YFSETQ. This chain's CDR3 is CASSLSRTGPSYEQYF. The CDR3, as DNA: TGCGCCAGCAGCTTGTCCCGGACAGGGCCCTCCTACGAGCAGTACTTC.

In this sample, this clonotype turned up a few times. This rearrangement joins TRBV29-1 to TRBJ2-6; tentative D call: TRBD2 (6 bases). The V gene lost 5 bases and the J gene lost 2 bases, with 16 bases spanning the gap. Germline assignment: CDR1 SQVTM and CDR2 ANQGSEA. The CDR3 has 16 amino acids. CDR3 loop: CSVSRRVAAGANVLTF. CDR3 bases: TGCAGCGTTAGTCGCAGGGTAGCGGCTGGGGCCAACGTCCTGACTTTC.

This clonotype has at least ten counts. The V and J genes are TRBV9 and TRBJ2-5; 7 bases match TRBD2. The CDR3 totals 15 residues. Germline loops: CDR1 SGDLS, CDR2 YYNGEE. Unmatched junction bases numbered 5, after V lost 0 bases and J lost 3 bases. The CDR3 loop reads CASSVGSSGKETQYF. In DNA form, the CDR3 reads TGTGCCAGCAGCGTAGGATCCAGCGGGAAAGAGACCCAGTACTTC.